The source of this T cell receptor (beta chain) is a study of blood T cell repertoires in COVID-19. Study at large: Acute and convalescent COVID-19 specimens originated in the United States, Italy and Spain. The analysed material was cDNA or gDNA that came from T cells, B-cell-depleted T cells, or PBMCs.

Original processing notes: It was from reference gene primer amplification that nucleated cell counts were estimated. Measured with immunoSEQ multiplex PCR; TCRdb has only the in-frame clones, and not every one. V and J calls and clone size follow that table, whereas D and trimming were derived from the DNA. The data contain 150,000 or so clones, approximately 84% of them singletons. This clone was found once. This CDR3 region has 12 residues. The germline V and J ends were trimmed by 8 bases and 3 bases, with 8 bases remaining between them. This TCR was sampled from a woman older than 75 with acute or convalescent COVID-19. The sequencing sample was made of peripheral blood. The V call is TRBV12-3 or TRBV12-4, the J call TRBJ1-5; the D gene is possibly TRBD1 (5 bases). The CDR3 DNA reads as TGTGCCAGCCGGGGGTTCAATCAGCCCCAGCATTTT. Translated, it gives CASRGFNQPQHF.